Listed below are T cell receptor beta chains from one sample, sequenced in a study of radiotherapy plus CTLA-4 blockade in lung cancer. Data came from immunoSEQ multiplex PCR; TCRdb stores just in-frame clones and leaves some out. The sample holds approximately 45,000 clones; roughly 65% are singletons and the top ten take less than 20%. This material consisted of peripheral blood, taken from a patient treated with radiotherapy plus ipilimumab. The receptors here all came from a human donor with non-small cell lung cancer who had a partial response to radiotherapy plus ipilimumab. Both conserved end residues are part of each CDR3. The order of the fields is V gene, CDR3 protein.

TRBV6-1 CASSGSTDRASPLHF
TRBV6-1 CASSENRGDQPQHF
TRBV4-3 CASSQVTGTANTEAFF
TRBV15 CATRSGGFTDTQYF
TRBV7-2 CASSDARYGYTF
TRBV28 CASGRQGLYGYTF
TRBV21-1 CASILAGSSTDTQYF
TRBV6-1 CASSEESGSYNEQFF
TRBV6-1 CASHRGRANYGYTF
TRBV4-3 CASSQDPGMNTEAFF
TRBV29-1 CAGGRDAGELFF
TRBV7-9 CASTSLGGTAKDEQYF
TRBV5-1 CASRQGSLDEQFF
TRBV12-5 CASAPGRAGELFF
TRBV30 CAWSVRSSGNTIYF
TRBV27 CASHTGGAGYTF
TRBV6-8 CASCGSGYTF
TRBV5-1 CASSPGEGYEQYF
TRBV2 CASSRDGGSGELFF
TRBV11-2 CASSLGGSRAGIGYTF
TRBV7-9 CASSLGTGRPRQYF
TRBV7-4 CASSEVDWGADGYTF
TRBV6-4 CASSRDRDQPQHF
TRBV6-5 CASSWGQGTTGELFF
TRBV7-9 CASSLGMNTEAFF
TRBV11-2 CASSLALRVAGGPYNEQFF
TRBV9 CASRTPTGEAFF
TRBV10-2 CASSVQGNTEAFF
TRBV19 CASSMGSTQHF
TRBV5-1 CASSADGVGGTEAFF
TRBV2 CASSEGTVAYTF
TRBV7-3 CASSRVAGTDTQYF
TRBV2 CASSGGLYGYTF
TRBV29-1 CSVERGGRYNEQFF
TRBV19 CASSISLGYIQYF
TRBV13 CASSHGTVGNMNTEAFF
TRBV12-5 CASGETGETQYF
TRBV5-6 CASSSVHRDHKNIQYF
TRBV5-1 CASSRDRQGGFGRYTF
TRBV19 CASSIANLGGETQYF
TRBV5-1 CASSIGLRQGGLYEQFF
TRBV6-5 CASSTVNTEAFF